The rows below give T cell receptor beta chains drawn from one sample of a study of beta chain features in type 1 diabetes. Only in-frame clones appear in the TCRdb table, and some are missing; sequencing was by immunoSEQ multiplex PCR. This table has around 180,000 clones, about 13% appearing once. Sequenced: central memory CD4+ T cells from blood. All receptors come from a woman aged 18-35 years in good health. Each CDR3 is given with its conserved first and last residue. A D gene is named only where the DNA matches it firmly. A clone size is listed for some rows: how often the clone was seen (once, few, many), or a class if it is expanded.

v_call,j_call,cdr3_length,clone_size,d_call,cdr3_nt,cdr3_aa
TRBV29-1,TRBJ2-1,17,few,TRBD2,TGCAGCGTTGAAGGGATGGGGGGGACTGCTTCCTACAATGAGCAGTTCTTC,CSVEGMGGTASYNEQFF
TRBV5-4,TRBJ2-7,14,-,TRBD2,TGTGCCAGCAGCTGGGTTAGCGGGAGAGGAGAGCAGTACTTC,CASSWVSGRGEQYF
TRBV27,TRBJ2-3,13,-,-,TGTGCCAGCAGGGGCGGGATATTCGGTACGCAGTATTTT,CASRGGIFGTQYF
TRBV29-1,TRBJ2-7,15,-,-,TGCAGCGTTGTTGGTAGCTCGACGGGCTCCTACGAGCAGTACTTC,CSVVGSSTGSYEQYF
TRBV7-9,TRBJ1-3,15,-,-,TGTGCCAGCAGTCTCGGGGATCTCTCTGGAAACACCATATATTTT,CASSLGDLSGNTIYF
TRBV18,TRBJ1-2,15,-,TRBD1,TGTGCCAGCTCACCCGGACAGGGGACTAACTATGGCTACACCTTC,CASSPGQGTNYGYTF
TRBV19,TRBJ1-1,13,once,TRBD1,TGTGCCAGCACACAGGGGAGGAACACTGAAGCTTTCTTT,CASTQGRNTEAFF
TRBV6-6,TRBJ2-3,15,few,TRBD2,TGTGCCAGCATAAGACTAGCGGTGAATACAGATACGCAGTATTTT,CASIRLAVNTDTQYF
TRBV29-1,TRBJ1-4,14,-,-,TGCAGCGTTGATACGTCAGGGGCTAATGAAAAACTGTTTTTT,CSVDTSGANEKLFF
TRBV4-3,TRBJ1-5,15,few,-,TGCGCCAGCAGTCAGTCGTGGCAGAACAATCAGCCCCAGCATTTT,CASSQSWQNNQPQHF
TRBV6-6,TRBJ2-7,14,-,TRBD2,TGTGCCAGCAGCCCCGGGACTACCCAATACGAGCAGTACTTC,CASSPGTTQYEQYF
TRBV30,TRBJ2-1,18,few,TRBD2,TGTGCCTGGAGGACTCTAGCGGGAGGGATCGGCTCCTACAATGAGCAGTTCTTC,CAWRTLAGGIGSYNEQFF
TRBV7-2,TRBJ2-5,11,-,-,TGTGCCAGCAGCCCCCAGGAGACCCAGTACTTC,CASSPQETQYF